The rows below give T cell receptor beta chains drawn from one sample of a study of cytomegalovirus exposure and HLA in healthy donors. Using immunoSEQ multiplex PCR, the repertoire was profiled, and TCRdb retains in-frame clones only, with some absent. Here the sample table reports 100,000 to 150,000 clones. The sample taken for sequencing was PBMCs. The receptors were gathered from a man younger than 40 in good health and CMV-seronegative. CDR3s include the opening cysteine and the closing phenylalanine or tryptophan.

V gene | CDR3 protein
TRBV29-1 | CSGTGGFNTEAFF
TRBV6-1 | CASPAEGTYEQYF
TRBV7-9 | CASSLELSEGAFF
TRBV11-2 | CASSTQQVWNTEAFF
TRBV18 | CASSSDSGYTF
TRBV11-2 | CASSPPLGSHFSYEQYF
TRBV15 | CATSRDGGGYGYTF
TRBV6-1 | CASSALRQATGELFF
TRBV30 | CAWRKDRGDGETQYF
TRBV13 | CASQGLAGESSKNIQYF
TRBV27 | CASSFQGLAGEEQYF
TRBV5-6 | CASSSGTSGSYEQYF
TRBV6-1 | CASSPPGALKDGYTF
TRBV7-6 | CASSLGGSGYEQYF
TRBV18 | CASSPPYHLSGSGNYEQYF
TRBV19 | CASSQDGQHIYGYTF
TRBV27 | CASSVAGVTEQYF
TRBV6-5 | CASSYSSVMNEQFF
TRBV30 | CAWEGQGVDGYGYTF
TRBV28 | CASSRSVNTGELFF
TRBV29-1 | CSVQGRNSGNTIYF
TRBV19 | CASSSARGREETQYF
TRBV5-1 | CASTSNGESSYNEQFF
TRBV27 | CASRDSLAYNEQFF
TRBV4-1 | CASSQGRQGTWTADTQYF
TRBV5-1 | CASSLLDSGNTEAFF
TRBV14 | CASSQVGLAVTYEQYF
TRBV4-1 | CASSQDRGTGEDTQYF